The table lists the clone carrying this T cell receptor (beta chain) with many counts. Its matching antigen is unknown. This record belongs to a study of T cells in Graves' hyperthyroidism and ophthalmopathy. Findings of the study overall: Ophthalmopathy, which appeared later, was predicted by the model a median around 6.5 months before onset. Peripheral blood also featured most of the thyroid clonotypes expanded above 0.001.

V lost 4 bases to trimming and J lost 3 bases, with 16 bases between them. This CDR3 contains 15 residues. Germline V gene sequence: CDR1 SEHNR, CDR2 FQNEAQ (reference sequence). Absence of ophthalmopathy progression within 18 months defined stable Graves' hyperthyroidism. Patients aged 18 to 65 with hyperthyroidism were newly diagnosed, with duration under 2 months. Amplification of TCR beta CDR3 regions used RNA as the template. HTBI primers were employed in a first-round RT-PCR of the TCR CDR3. TCRdb re-called the multiplex PCR reads through MiXCR, storing one row per CDR3 protein. The sample holds about 560,000 distinct CDR3 sequences; about a sixth are singletons and the top ten take 15% to 20%.

Input material: blood. The receptor was derived from a woman under 30 with Graves' hyperthyroidism. The chain combines TRBV7-9 with TRBJ2-7; tentatively, D is TRBD1 or TRBD2 (6 bases each). The CDR3 nucleotides are TGTGCCAGCAGCTCAAGGGGGGCCGAGAACTACGAGCAGTACTTC. Amino acid sequence: CASSSRGAENYEQYF.